The clone carrying this T cell receptor beta chain was counted at least ten times. This sample is part of a study of molecular identifiers for immune sequencing clone quantification. In preparing bulk TCR libraries, previously described methods and listed TCR primers were used. One entry per CDR3 protein, called by TCRdb with MiXCR from the PCR reads. Found here are 70,000 to 95,000 distinct CDR3 sequences, around 17% of them singletons; the top ten hold about 0.85%. The CDR3 is made up of 15 amino acids. The V end was cut by 0 bases, the J end by 5 bases, with 14 bases between. Germline V gene lookup returns CDR1 SGHRS and CDR2 YFSETQ.

Sample: naive CD8+ T cells from blood, with Jurkat cell RNA spiked in. This sample's subset: FACS-sorted CD8+CD4-CCR7+CD45RA+ naive T cells. The V and J genes are TRBV5-1 and TRBJ2-5; D may correspond to TRBD1 or TRBD2 (6 bases each). The TCR originated in a human donor in good health. Some libraries in this study had Jurkat cell RNA spiked in. CDR3 protein: CASSLGPGAVETQYF. CDR3 DNA: TGCGCCAGCAGCTTGGGACCGGGGGCGGTGGAGACCCAGTACTTC. Full variable domain (rest looked up from reference TRBV5-1 and TRBJ2-5): KAGVTQTPRYLIKTRGQQVTLSCSPISGHRSVSWYQQTPGQGLQFLFEYFSETQRNKGNFPGRFSGRQFSNSRSEMNVSTLELGDSALYLCASSLGPGAVETQYFGPGTRLLVL.